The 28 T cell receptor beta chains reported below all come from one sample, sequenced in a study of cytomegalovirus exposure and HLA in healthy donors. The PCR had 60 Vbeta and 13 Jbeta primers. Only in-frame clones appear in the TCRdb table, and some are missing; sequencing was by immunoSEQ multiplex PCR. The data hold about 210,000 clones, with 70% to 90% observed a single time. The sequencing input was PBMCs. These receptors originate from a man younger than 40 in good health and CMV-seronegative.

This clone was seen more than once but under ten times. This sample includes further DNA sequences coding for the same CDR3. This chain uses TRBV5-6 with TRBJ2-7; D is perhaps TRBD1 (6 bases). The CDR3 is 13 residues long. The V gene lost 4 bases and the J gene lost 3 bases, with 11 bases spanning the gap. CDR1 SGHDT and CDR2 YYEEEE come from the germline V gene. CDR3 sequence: CASSLGQSYEQYF. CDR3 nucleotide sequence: TGTGCCAGCAGCCTCGGACAGAGCTACGAGCAGTACTTC.

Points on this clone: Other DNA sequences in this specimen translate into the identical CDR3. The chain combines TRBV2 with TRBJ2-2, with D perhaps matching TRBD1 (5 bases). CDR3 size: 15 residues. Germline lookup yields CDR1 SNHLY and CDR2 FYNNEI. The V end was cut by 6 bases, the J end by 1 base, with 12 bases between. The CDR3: CASSPQGLNTGELFF. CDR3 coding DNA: TGTGCCAGCAGCCCGCAGGGCTTGAACACCGGGGAGCTGTTTTTT.

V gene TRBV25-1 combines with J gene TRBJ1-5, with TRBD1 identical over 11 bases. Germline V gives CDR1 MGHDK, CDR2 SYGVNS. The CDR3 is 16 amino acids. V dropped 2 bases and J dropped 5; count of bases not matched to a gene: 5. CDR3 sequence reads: CASSETGQGVDQPQHF. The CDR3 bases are TGTGCCAGCAGTGAAACGGGACAGGGGGTGGATCAGCCCCAGCATTTT.

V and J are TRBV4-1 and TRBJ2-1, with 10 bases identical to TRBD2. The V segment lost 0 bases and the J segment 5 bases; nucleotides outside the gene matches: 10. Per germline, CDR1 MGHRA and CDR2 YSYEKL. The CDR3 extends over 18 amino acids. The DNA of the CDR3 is TGCGCCAGCAGCCAAGATTGGCGAGCGGGGGGGCCCCACAATGAGCAGTTCTTC. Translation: CASSQDWRAGGPHNEQFF.

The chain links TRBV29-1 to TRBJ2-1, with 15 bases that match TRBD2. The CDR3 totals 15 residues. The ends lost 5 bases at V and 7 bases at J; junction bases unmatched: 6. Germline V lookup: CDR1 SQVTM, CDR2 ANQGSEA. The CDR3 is CSVPPGLAGGNEQFF. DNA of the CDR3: TGCAGCGTTCCACCGGGACTAGCGGGGGGAAATGAGCAGTTCTTC.

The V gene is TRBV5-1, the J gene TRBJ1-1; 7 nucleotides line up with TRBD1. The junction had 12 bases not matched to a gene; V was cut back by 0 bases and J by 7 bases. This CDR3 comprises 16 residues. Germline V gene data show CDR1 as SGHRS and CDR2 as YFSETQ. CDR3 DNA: TGCGCCAGCAGCTTGGTACCGACAGGGTTGTTCCTTGAAGCTTTCTTT. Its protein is CASSLVPTGLFLEAFF.

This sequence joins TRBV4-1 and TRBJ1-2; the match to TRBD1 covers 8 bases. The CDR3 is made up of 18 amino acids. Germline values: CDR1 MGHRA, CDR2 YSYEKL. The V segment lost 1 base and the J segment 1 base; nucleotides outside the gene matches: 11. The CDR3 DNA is TGCGCCAGCAGCCAAGGGGGGGCGGTGGACAGGGTTAACTATGGCTACACCTTC. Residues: CASSQGGAVDRVNYGYTF.

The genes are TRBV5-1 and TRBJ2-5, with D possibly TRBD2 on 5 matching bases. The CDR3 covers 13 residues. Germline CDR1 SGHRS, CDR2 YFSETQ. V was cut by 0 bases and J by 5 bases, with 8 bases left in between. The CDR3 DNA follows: TGCGCCAGCAGCTTGGATAGAGGGGAGACCCAGTACTTC. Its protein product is CASSLDRGETQYF. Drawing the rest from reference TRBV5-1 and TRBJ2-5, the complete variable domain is KAGVTQTPRYLIKTRGQQVTLSCSPISGHRSVSWYQQTPGQGLQFLFEYFSETQRNKGNFPGRFSGRQFSNSRSEMNVSTLELGDSALYLCASSLDRGETQYFGPGTRLLVL.

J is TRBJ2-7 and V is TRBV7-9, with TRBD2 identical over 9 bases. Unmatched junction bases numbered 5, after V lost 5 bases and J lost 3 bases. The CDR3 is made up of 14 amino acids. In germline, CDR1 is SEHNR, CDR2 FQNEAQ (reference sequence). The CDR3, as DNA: TGTGCCAGCAGCACCGGGACTAGCTACTACGAGCAGTACTTC. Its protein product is CASSTGTSYYEQYF. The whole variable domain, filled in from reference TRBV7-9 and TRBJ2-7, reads DTGVSQNPRHKITKRGQNVTFRCDPISEHNRLYWYRQTLGQGPEFLTYFQNEAQLEKSRLLSDRFSAERPKGSFSTLEIQRTEQGDSAMYLCASSTGTSYYEQYFGPGTRLTVT.

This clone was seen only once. In nucleotides, the CDR3 is TGTGCCAGCAGTTATACAGGGGATCAGCCCCAGCATTTT. Protein sequence: CASSYTGDQPQHF. The chain is built from TRBV28 and TRBJ1-5, with 7 bases matching TRBD1. Germline CDR1 MDHEN, CDR2 SYDVKM. The CDR3 sequence is 13 residues long. Trimming cost V 4 bases and J 5 bases; bases outside gene matches: 2.

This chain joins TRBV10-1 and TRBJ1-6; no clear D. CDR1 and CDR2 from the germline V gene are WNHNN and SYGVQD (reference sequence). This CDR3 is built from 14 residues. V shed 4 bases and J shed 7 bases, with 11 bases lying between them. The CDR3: CASSGGFGNSPLHF. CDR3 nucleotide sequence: TGCGCCAGCAGTGGAGGTTTTGGGAATTCACCCCTCCACTTT.

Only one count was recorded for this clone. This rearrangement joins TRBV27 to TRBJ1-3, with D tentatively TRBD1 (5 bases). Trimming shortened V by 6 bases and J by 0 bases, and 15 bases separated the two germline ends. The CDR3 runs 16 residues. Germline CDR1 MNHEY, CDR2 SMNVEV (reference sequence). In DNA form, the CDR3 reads TGTGCCAGCAGGATGGGGGGTCCCATCTCTGGAAACACCATATATTTT. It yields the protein CASRMGGPISGNTIYF.

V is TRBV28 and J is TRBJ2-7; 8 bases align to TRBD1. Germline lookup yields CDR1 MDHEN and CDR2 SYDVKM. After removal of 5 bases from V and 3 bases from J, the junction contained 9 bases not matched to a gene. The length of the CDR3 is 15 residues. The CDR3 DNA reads TGTGCCAGCAGTCACAACGGACAGGGAGACTACGAGCAGTACTTC. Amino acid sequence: CASSHNGQGDYEQYF.

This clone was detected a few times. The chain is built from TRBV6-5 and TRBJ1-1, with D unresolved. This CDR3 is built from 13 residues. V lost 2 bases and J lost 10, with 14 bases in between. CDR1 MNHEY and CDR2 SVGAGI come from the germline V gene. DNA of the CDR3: TGTGCCAGCAGTTACGCCGAGACCACGGGAGCTTTCTTT. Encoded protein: CASSYAETTGAFF.

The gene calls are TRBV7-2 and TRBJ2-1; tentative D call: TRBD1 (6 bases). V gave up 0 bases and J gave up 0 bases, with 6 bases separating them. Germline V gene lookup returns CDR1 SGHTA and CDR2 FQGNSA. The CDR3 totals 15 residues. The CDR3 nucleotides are TGTGCCAGCAGCTTAGCGGGGGCCTCCTACAATGAGCAGTTCTTC. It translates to CASSLAGASYNEQFF.

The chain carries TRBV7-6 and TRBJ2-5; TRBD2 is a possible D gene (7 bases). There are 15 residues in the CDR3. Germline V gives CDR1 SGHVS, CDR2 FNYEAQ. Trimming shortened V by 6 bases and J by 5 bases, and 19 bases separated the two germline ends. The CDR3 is CASRGEGGASETQYF. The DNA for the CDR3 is TGTGCCAGCAGAGGGGAGGGGGGCGCGTCGGAGACCCAGTACTTC.

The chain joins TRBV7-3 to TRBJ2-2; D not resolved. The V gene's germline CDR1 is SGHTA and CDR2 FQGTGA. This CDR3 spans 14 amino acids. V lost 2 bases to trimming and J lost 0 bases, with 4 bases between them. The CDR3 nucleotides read TGTGCCAGCAGCTTACGAGCGAACACCGGGGAGCTGTTTTTT. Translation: CASSLRANTGELFF. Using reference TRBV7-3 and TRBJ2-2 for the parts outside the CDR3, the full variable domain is GAGVSQTPSNKVTEKGKYVELRCDPISGHTALYWYRQSLGQGPEFLIYFQGTGAADDSGLPNDRFFAVRPEGSVSTLKIQRTERGDSAVYLCASSLRANTGELFFGEGSRLTVL.

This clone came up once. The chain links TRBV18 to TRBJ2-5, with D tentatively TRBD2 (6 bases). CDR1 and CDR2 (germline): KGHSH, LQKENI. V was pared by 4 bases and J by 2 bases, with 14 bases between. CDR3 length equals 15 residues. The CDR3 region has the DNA TGTGCCAGCTCACTACAGAAGGGGAGGCAAGAGACCCAGTACTTC. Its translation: CASSLQKGRQETQYF.

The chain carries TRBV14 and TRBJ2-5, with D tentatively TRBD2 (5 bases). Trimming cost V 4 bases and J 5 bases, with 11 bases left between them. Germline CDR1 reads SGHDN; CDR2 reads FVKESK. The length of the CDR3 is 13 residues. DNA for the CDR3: TGTGCCAGCAGCCCTTGGGGAGCCGAGACCCAGTACTTC. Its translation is CASSPWGAETQYF.

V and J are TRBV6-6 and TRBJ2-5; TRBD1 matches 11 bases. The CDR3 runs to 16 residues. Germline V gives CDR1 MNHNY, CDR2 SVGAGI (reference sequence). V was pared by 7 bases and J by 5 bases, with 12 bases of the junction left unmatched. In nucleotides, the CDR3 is TGTGCCAGCAACAGCCGGGACAGGGGGAGTCAGGAGACCCAGTACTTC. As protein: CASNSRDRGSQETQYF.

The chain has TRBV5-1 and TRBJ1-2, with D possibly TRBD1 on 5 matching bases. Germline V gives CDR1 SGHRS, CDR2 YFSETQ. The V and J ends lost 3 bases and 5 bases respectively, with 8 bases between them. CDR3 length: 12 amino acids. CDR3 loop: CASSSDRYGYTF. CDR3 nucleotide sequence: TGCGCCAGCAGCTCCGACAGATATGGCTACACCTTC. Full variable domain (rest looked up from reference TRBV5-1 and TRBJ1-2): KAGVTQTPRYLIKTRGQQVTLSCSPISGHRSVSWYQQTPGQGLQFLFEYFSETQRNKGNFPGRFSGRQFSNSRSEMNVSTLELGDSALYLCASSSDRYGYTFGSGTRLTVV.

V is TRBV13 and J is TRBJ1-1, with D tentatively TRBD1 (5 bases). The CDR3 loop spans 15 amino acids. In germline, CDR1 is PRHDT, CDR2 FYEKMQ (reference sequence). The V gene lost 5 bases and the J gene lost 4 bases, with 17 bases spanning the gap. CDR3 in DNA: TGTGCCAGCAGCAACAACCCCGGGGGTGGCACTGAAGCTTTCTTT. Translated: CASSNNPGGGTEAFF.

Here the CDR3 DNA reads TGTGCCAGCAGCTCACAGGGTGGGACCTACGAGCAGTACTTC. It translates to CASSSQGGTYEQYF. This chain links TRBV7-2 with TRBJ2-7, with D possibly TRBD1 on 6 matching bases. From germline, CDR1 is SGHTA and CDR2 FQGNSA. V lost 4 bases to trimming and J lost 2 bases, with 12 bases between them. The CDR3 contains 14 residues.

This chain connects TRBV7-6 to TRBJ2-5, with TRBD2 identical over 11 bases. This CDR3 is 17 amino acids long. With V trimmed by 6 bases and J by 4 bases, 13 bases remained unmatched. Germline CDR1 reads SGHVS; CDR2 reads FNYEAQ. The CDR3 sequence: CASSSSGGASAAETQYF. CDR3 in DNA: TGTGCCAGCAGTAGTAGCGGGGGGGCCTCGGCGGCAGAGACCCAGTACTTC.

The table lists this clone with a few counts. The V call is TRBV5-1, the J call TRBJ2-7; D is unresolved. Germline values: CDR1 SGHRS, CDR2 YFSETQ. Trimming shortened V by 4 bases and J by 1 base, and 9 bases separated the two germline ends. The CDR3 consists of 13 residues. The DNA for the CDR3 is TGCGCCAGCAGCCCTGACGGGTCCTACGAGCAGTACTTC. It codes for CASSPDGSYEQYF.

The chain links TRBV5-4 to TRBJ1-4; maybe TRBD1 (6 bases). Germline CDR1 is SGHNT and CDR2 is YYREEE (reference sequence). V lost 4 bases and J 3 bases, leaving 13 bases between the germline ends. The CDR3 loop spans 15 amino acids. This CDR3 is CASSDLRTANEKLFF. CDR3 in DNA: TGTGCCAGCAGCGACCTAAGGACAGCTAATGAAAAACTGTTTTTT.

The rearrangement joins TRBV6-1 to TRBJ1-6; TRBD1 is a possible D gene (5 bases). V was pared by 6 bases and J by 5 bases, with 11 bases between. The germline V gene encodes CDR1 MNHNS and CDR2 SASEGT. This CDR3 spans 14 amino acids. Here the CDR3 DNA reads TGTGCCAGCAGGGAGACAGCCGATAATTCACCCCTCCACTTT. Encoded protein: CASRETADNSPLHF.

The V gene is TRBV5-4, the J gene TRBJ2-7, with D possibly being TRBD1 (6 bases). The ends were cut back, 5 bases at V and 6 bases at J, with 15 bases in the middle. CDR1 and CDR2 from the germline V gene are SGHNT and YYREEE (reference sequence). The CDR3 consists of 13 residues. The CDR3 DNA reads TGTGCCAGCAGGAACAGGGCAAGCTCCGAGCAGTACTTC. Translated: CASRNRASSEQYF.